Listed below are T cell receptor beta chains from one sample, sequenced in a study of shared clonotypes between healthy human individuals. Generated by immunoSEQ multiplex PCR, the TCRdb table keeps only in-frame clones and is missing some. The sample yields 2,500,000 or so clones, roughly 93% seen once. The sample consisted of naive CD4+ T cells from PBMCs. The receptors shown here come from a man younger than 35 in good health. Some clones in this sample may be carry-over from other donors' samples. The CDR3 runs from the conserved cysteine through the conserved F or W.

j_gene | v_gene | CDR3aa
TRBJ2-1 | TRBV7-2 | CASSLVRYNEQFF
TRBJ1-1 | TRBV7-2 | CASSSRRGPMNTEAFF
TRBJ1-2 | TRBV10-3 | CAIRAGTGNSYGYTF
TRBJ1-5 | TRBV5-8 | CASSPLEGQPQHF
TRBJ1-2 | TRBV30 | CAWSGHRIDGYTF
TRBJ2-1 | TRBV6-6 | CATRNLGLGPNEQFF
TRBJ1-1 | TRBV28 | CASSLSTEAFF
TRBJ2-1 | TRBV5-1 | CASSLFVQGGDNEQFF
TRBJ1-1 | TRBV5-1 | CASSSGTSNTEAFF
TRBJ2-3 | TRBV10-1 | CASSRTGTVEMHTQYF
TRBJ1-3 | TRBV28 | CASSWMRPSSGNTIYF
TRBJ1-6 | TRBV10-3 | CASGTYNSPLHF
TRBJ1-2 | TRBV7-2 | CASSPQADGYTF
TRBJ1-1 | TRBV18 | CASSRDREVSNTEAFF
TRBJ2-3 | TRBV7-3 | CASSLGSASGRTQYF
TRBJ1-3 | TRBV2 | CASTLQGTGNTIYF
TRBJ2-5 | TRBV27 | CASSLKYQETQYF
TRBJ1-1 | TRBV7-3 | CASSPRGRLNTEAFF
TRBJ2-5 | TRBV6-1 | CASSQRGVQETQYF
TRBJ2-1 | TRBV7-3 | CASSLRTGGRNEQFF
TRBJ2-7 | TRBV5-5 | CASSINTGFLTAYEQYF
TRBJ2-7 | TRBV10-1 | CASSRGTSGYEQYF
TRBJ1-2 | TRBV30 | CAWSVLGQGYGYTF
TRBJ1-1 | TRBV6-1 | CASIREGSGNTEAFF
TRBJ2-5 | TRBV13 | CASSSFHRSGTEKRSQYF
TRBJ1-4 | TRBV5-6 | CASSAYRVEKLFF
TRBJ1-1 | TRBV28 | CASRQTGGRVEAFF
TRBJ2-6 | TRBV5-1 | CATADLDRAGANVLTF